This T cell receptor beta chain was sequenced during a study of beta chain features in type 1 diabetes. Study overall: Regarding age, gender and cell yields, patients proved similar to healthy donors. Notes on the study in general: For Type 1 diabetes patients, all four CD4+ subsets carried TCRB CDR3s that were moderately but significantly shorter. Cells expressing TCR highly could be over-represented by cDNA sequencing.

In germline, CDR1 is SGHNT, CDR2 YYREEE (reference sequence). Trimming took 3 bases from V and 6 from J, leaving 18 bases between them. This CDR3 is 15 amino acids long. About this clone itself: Its specificity is not known.

What was sequenced were expressed TCRB transcripts, since all of the isolated RNA had been reverse transcribed. Sequencing used immunoSEQ multiplex PCR; TCRdb keeps in-frame clones, though not all of them. The sample lists around 500,000 clones, 11% occurring once. The chain employs TRBV5-4 and TRBJ1-2, with D hard to call. Sample: naive CD4+ T cells from blood. This clonotype was sampled from a woman under 30 in good health. For the CDR3, the DNA is TGTGCCAGCAGCTCGGGGATCCGAGGCGGGGATGGCTACACCTTC. It codes for CASSSGIRGGDGYTF.